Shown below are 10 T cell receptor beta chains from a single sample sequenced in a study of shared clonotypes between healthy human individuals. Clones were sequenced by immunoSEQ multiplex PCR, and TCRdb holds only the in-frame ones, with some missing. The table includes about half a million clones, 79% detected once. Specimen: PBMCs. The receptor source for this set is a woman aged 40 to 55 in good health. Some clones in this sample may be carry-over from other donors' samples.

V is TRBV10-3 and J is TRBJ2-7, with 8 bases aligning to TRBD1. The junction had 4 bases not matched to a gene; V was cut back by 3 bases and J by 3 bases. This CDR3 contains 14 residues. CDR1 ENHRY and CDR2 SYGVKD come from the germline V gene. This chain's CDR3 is CAISDSQGDYEQYF. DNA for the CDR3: TGTGCCATCAGTGATTCACAGGGGGACTACGAGCAGTACTTC.

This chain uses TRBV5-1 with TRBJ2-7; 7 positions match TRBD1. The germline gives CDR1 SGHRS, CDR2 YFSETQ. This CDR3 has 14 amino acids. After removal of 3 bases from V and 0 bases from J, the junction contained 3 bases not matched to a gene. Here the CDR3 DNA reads TGCGCCAGCAGCTATGACAGGGCCTCCTACGAGCAGTACTTC. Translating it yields CASSYDRASYEQYF.

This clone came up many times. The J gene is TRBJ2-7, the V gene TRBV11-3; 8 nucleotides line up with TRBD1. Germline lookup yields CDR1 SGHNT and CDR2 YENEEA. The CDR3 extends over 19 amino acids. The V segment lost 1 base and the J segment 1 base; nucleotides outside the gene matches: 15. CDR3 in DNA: TGTGCCAGCAGCTTAGCGGTGAGAACAGGGGGACTGGGGTCCTACGAGCAGTACTTC. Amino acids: CASSLAVRTGGLGSYEQYF.

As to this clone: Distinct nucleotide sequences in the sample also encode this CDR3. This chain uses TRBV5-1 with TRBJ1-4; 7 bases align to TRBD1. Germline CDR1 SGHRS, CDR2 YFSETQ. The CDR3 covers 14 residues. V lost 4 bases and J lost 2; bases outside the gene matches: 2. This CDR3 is CASSPGGTNEKLFF. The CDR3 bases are TGCGCCAGCAGCCCAGGGGGGACTAATGAAAAACTGTTTTTT.

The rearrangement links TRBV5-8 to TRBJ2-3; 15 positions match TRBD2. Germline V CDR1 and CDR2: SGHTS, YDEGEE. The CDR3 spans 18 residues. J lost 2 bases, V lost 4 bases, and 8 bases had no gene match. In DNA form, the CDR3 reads TGTGCCAGCAGCACAGGACTAGCGGGAGGGGTGGACACAGATACGCAGTATTTT. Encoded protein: CASSTGLAGGVDTDTQYF.

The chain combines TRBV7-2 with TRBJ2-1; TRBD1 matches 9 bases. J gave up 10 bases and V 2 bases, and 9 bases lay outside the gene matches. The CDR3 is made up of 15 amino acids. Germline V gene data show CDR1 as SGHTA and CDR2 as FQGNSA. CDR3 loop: CASSLLGTGPLEQFF. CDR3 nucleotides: TGTGCCAGCAGCTTATTGGGGACAGGGCCCTTAGAGCAGTTCTTC.

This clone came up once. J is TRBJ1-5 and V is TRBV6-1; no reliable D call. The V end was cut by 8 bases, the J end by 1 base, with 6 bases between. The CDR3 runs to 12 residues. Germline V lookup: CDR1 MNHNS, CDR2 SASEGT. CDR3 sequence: CASSLSNQPQHF. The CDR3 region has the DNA TGTGCCAGCTCCCTGAGCAATCAGCCCCAGCATTTT.

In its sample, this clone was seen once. Written as DNA, the CDR3 is TGTGCCAGCAGACCCATTACAGGCGGAACTAACTATGGCTACACCTTC. Amino acid sequence: CASRPITGGTNYGYTF. The rearrangement uses TRBV5-5 and TRBJ1-2; D is perhaps TRBD1 (5 bases). V was shortened by 5 bases and J by 0 bases, with 17 bases between the two germline ends. Germline assignment: CDR1 SGHKS and CDR2 YYEKEE (reference sequence). The CDR3 runs 16 residues.

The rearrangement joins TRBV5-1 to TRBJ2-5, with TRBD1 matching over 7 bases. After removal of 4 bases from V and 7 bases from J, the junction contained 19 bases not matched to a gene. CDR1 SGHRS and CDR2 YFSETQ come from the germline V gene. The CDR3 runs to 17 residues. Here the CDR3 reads CASSRGVDRASGGTQYF. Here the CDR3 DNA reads TGCGCCAGCAGCCGCGGTGTCGACAGGGCGTCCGGAGGGACCCAGTACTTC. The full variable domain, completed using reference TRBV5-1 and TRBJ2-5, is KAGVTQTPRYLIKTRGQQVTLSCSPISGHRSVSWYQQTPGQGLQFLFEYFSETQRNKGNFPGRFSGRQFSNSRSEMNVSTLELGDSALYLCASSRGVDRASGGTQYFGPGTRLLVL.

CDR3 DNA sequence: TGTGCCAGCAGAACAGGGGTAGACACCATATATTTT. It encodes CASRTGVDTIYF. The genes are TRBV6-5 and TRBJ1-3, with 7 bases identical to TRBD1. Germline CDR1 reads MNHEY; CDR2 reads SVGAGI. This CDR3 region has 12 residues. Trimming took 6 bases from V and 8 from J; bases not matched to a gene: 4.